What follows describes a single T cell receptor (beta chain). The protocol was immunoSEQ multiplex PCR, while the TCRdb copy is restricted to in-frame clones and leaves out a portion. The sample contains 720,000 or so clones, 80% to 90% of which appear only once. This specimen comes from a study of shared T cell receptors in the human thymus. V was pared by 4 bases and J by 0 bases, with 9 bases of the junction left unmatched. Germline V lookup: CDR1 LNHDA, CDR2 SQIVND (reference sequence). The CDR3 is made up of 18 amino acids. This sample also appeared in a second study, on human thymus T cells. That paper states: Unrelated individuals reportedly shared highly overlapping thymic TCR repertoires.

Sequenced input: thymocytes. The chain recombines TRBV19 with TRBJ2-3; 11 bases line up with TRBD2. The clonotype was recovered from a girl under three years old with a congenital heart defect. The DNA of the CDR3 is TGTGCCAGTAGTACCAGACTAGCGGGGTCGCCTAGCACAGATACGCAGTATTTT. This translates into CASSTRLAGSPSTDTQYF.